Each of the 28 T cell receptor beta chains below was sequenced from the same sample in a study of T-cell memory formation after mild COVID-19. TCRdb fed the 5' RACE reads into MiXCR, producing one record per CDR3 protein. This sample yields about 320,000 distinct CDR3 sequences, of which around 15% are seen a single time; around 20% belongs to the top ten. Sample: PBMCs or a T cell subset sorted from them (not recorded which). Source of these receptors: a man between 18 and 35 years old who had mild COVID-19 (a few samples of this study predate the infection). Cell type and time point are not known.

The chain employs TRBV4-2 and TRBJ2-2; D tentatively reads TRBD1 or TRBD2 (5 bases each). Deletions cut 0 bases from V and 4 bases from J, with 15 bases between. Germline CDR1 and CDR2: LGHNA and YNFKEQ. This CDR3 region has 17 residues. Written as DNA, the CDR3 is TGTGCCAGCAGCCAAGAAGGAAACAGAGGGACCACCGGGGAGCTGTTTTTT. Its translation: CASSQEGNRGTTGELFF.

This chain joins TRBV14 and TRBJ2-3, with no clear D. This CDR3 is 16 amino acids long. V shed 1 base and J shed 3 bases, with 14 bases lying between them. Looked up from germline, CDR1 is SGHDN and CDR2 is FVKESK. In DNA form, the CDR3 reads TGTGCCAGCAGCCAAGTCTGGGGAAGGGATACAGATACGCAGTATTTT. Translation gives CASSQVWGRDTDTQYF.

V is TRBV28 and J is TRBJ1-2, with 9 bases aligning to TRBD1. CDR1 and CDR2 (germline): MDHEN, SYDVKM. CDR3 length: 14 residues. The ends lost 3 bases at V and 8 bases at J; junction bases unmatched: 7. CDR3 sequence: CASSFGTGWRGYTF. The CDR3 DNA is TGTGCCAGCAGTTTTGGGACAGGGTGGCGGGGCTACACCTTC.

CDR3: CASSNTGGPGETQYF. As DNA, the CDR3 is TGTGCCAGCAGCAATACAGGGGGTCCAGGAGAGACCCAGTACTTC. This chain connects TRBV12-3 or TRBV12-4 to TRBJ2-5, with 8 bases matching TRBD1. This CDR3 comprises 15 residues. Trimming cost V 6 bases and J 4 bases; bases outside gene matches: 10.

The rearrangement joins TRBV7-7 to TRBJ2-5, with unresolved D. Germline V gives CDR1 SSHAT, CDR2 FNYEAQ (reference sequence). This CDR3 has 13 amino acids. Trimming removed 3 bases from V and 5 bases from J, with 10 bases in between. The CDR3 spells CASSFSLGETQYF. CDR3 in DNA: TGTGCCAGCAGCTTTAGCCTTGGGGAGACCCAGTACTTC.

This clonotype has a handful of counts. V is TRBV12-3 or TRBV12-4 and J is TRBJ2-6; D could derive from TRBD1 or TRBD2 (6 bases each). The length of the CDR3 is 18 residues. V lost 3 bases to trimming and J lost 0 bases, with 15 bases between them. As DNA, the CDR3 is TGTGCCAGCAGTTTCGGGGGACATCCCGTCTCTGGGGCCAACGTCCTGACTTTC. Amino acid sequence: CASSFGGHPVSGANVLTF.

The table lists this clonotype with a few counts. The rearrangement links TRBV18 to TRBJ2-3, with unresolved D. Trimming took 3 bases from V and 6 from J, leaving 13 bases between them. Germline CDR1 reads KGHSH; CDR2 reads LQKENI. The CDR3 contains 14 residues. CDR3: CASSPPQPLDTQYF. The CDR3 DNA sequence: TGTGCCAGCTCACCCCCCCAGCCTTTGGATACGCAGTATTTT.

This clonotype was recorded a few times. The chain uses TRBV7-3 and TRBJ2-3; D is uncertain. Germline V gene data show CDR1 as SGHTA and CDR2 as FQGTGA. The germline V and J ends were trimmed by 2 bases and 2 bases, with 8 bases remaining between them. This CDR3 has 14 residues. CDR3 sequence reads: CASSLDGYTDTQYF. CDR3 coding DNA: TGTGCCAGCAGCTTAGACGGGTACACAGATACGCAGTATTTT.

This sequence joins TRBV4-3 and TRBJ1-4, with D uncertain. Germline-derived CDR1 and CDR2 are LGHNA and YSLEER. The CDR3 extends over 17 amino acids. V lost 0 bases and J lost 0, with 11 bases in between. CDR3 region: CASSQDSPYATNEKLFF. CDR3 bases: TGCGCCAGCAGCCAAGATTCACCTTATGCAACTAATGAAAAACTGTTTTTT.

The CDR3 DNA reads as TGTGCCAGCAGTTTAGGCAGGGGCCATGCGACCGGGGAGCTGTTTTTT. Its translation: CASSLGRGHATGELFF. The chain recombines TRBV12-3 or TRBV12-4 with TRBJ2-2; D may be TRBD1 (6 bases). V was pared by 1 base and J by 5 bases, with 14 bases between. CDR3 length: 16 residues.

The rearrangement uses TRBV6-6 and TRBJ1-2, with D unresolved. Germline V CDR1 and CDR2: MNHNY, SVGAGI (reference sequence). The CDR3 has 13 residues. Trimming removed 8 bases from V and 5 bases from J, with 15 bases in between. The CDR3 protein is CASSDETLYGYTF. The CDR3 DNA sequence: TGTGCCAGCTCAGACGAGACGCTATATGGCTACACCTTC.

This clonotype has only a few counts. CDR3 sequence reads: CASSQDRTPEKAQYF. CDR3 DNA: TGCGCCAGCAGCCAAGACCGGACCCCCGAGAAAGCGCAGTATTTT. This chain joins TRBV4-3 and TRBJ2-3; D is undetermined. Trimming stripped 0 bases from V and 10 bases from J, with 17 bases between. In germline, CDR1 is LGHNA, CDR2 YSLEER. The CDR3 extends over 15 amino acids.

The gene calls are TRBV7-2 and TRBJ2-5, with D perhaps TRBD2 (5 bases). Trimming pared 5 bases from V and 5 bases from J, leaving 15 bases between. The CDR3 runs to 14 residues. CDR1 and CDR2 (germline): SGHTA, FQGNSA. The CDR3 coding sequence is TGTGCCAGCAGCGGACGATACCGAGGGGAGACCCAGTACTTC. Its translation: CASSGRYRGETQYF. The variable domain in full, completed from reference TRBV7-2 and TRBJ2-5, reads GAGVSQSPSNKVTEKGKDVELRCDPISGHTALYWYRQSLGQGLEFLIYFQGNSAPDKSGLPSDRFSAERTGGSVSTLTIQRTQQEDSAVYLCASSGRYRGETQYFGPGTRLLVL.

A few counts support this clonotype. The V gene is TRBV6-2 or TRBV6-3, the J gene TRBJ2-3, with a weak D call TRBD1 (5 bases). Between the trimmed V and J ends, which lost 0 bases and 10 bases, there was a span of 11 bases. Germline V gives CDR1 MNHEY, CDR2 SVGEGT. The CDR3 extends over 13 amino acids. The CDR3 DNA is TGTGCCAGCAGTTACTCGGGGCCTCTTTCGCAGTATTTT. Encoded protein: CASSYSGPLSQYF.

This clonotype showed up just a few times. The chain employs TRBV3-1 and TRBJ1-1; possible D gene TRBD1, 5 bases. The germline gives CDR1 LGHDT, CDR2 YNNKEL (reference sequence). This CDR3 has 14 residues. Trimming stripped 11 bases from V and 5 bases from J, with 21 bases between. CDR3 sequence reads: CAAARGESQTEAFF. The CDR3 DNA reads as TGTGCCGCTGCCCGAGGGGAATCGCAGACTGAAGCTTTCTTT.

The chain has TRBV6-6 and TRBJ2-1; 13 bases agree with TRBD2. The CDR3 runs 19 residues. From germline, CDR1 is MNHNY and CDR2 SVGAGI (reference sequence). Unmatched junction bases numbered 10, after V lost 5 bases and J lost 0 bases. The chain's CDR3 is CASSPRLAGGRSSYNEQFF. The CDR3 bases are TGTGCCAGCAGTCCCAGACTAGCGGGGGGCAGGAGCTCCTACAATGAGCAGTTCTTC.

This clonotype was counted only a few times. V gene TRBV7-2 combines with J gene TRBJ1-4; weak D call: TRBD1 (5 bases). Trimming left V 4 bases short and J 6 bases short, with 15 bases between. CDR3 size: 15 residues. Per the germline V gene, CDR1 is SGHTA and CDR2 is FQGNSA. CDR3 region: CASSSVRKGDEKLFF. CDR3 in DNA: TGTGCCAGCAGCTCAGTTCGCAAAGGGGATGAAAAACTGTTTTTT.

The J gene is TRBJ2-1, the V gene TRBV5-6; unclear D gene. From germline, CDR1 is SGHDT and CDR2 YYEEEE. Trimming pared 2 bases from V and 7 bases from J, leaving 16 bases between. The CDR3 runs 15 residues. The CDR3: CASSLGIAVLNEQFF. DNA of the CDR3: TGTGCCAGCAGCTTAGGAATAGCCGTCCTAAATGAGCAGTTCTTC.

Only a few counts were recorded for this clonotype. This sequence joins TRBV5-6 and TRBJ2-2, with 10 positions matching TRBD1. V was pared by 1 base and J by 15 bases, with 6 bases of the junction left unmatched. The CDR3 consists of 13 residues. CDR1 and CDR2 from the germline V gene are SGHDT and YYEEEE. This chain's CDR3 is CASSLLDRGLMFF. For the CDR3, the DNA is TGTGCCAGCAGCTTGCTCGACAGGGGGCTGATGTTTTTT. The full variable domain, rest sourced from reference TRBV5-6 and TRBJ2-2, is DAGVTQSPTHLIKTRGQQVTLRCSPKSGHDTVSWYQQALGQGPQFIFQYYEEEERQRGNFPDRFSGHQFPNYSSELNVNALLLGDSALYLCASSLLDRGLMFFGEGSRLTVL.

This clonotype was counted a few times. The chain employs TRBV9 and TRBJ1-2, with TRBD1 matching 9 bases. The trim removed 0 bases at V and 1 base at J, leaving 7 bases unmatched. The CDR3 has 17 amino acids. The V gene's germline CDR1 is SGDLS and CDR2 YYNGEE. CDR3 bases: TGTGCCAGCAGCGTAGATCCTTGGGACAGGGATAACTATGGCTACACCTTC. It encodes CASSVDPWDRDNYGYTF.

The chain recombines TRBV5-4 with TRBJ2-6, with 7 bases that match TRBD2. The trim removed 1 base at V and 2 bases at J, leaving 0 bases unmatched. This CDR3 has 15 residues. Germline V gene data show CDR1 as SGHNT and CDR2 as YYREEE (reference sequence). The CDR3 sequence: CASSLREAGANVLTF. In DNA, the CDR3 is TGTGCCAGCAGCTTGCGGGAGGCTGGGGCCAACGTCCTGACTTTC.

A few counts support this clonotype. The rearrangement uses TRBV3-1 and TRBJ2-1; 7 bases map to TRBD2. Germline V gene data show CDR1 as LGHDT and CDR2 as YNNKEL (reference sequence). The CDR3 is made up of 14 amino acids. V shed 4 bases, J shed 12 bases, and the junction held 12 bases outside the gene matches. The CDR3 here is CASSLASGGGWQFF. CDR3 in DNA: TGTGCCAGCAGCCTCGCTAGCGGTGGAGGATGGCAGTTCTTC.

The CDR3: CASSYSVDSANTGELFF. CDR3 nucleotides: TGTGCCAGCAGTTACTCGGTCGACAGCGCGAACACCGGGGAGCTGTTTTTT. V usage is TRBV6-2 or TRBV6-3 and J usage is TRBJ2-2; weak D call: TRBD1 (5 bases). CDR1 and CDR2 from the germline V gene are MNHEY and SVGEGT. The CDR3 runs to 17 residues. Between the trimmed V and J ends, which lost 0 bases and 0 bases, there was a span of 11 bases.

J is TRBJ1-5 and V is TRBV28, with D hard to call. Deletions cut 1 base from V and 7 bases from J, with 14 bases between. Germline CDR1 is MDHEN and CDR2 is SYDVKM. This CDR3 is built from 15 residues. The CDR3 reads CASSLFPGLWQPQHF. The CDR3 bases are TGTGCCAGCAGTTTATTTCCGGGTCTTTGGCAGCCCCAGCATTTT. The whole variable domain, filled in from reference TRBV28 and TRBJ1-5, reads DVKVTQSSRYLVKRTGEKVFLECVQDMDHENMFWYRQDPGLGLRLIYFSYDVKMKEKGDIPEGYSVSREKKERFSLILESASTNQTSMYLCASSLFPGLWQPQHFGDGTRLSIL.

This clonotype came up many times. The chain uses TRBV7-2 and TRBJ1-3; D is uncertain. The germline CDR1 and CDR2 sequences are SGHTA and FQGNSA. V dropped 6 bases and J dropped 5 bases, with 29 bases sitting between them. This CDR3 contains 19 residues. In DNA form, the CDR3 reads TGTGCCAGCAGTGTGGCGCTGGGGTTGATCGCTAGTGCTAGAAACACCATATATTTT. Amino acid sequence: CASSVALGLIASARNTIYF.

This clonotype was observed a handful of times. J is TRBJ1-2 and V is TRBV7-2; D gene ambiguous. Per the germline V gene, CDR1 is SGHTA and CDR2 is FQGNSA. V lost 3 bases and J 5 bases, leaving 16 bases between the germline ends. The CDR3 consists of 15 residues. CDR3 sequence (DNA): TGTGCCAGCAGCTTGGGTAGGACTGGGGAATATGGCTACACCTTC. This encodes CASSLGRTGEYGYTF.

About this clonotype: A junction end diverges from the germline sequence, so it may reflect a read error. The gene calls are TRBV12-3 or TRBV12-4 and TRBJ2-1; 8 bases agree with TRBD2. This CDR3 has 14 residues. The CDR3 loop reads CASSLGGLVTEQFF. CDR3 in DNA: TGTGCCAGCAGCTTAGGGGGACTAGTGACTGAGCAGTTCTTC.

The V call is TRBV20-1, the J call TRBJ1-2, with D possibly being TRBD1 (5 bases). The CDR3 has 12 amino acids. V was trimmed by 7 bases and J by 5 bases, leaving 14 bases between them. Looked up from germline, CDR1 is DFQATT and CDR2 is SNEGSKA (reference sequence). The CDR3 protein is CSVGTATYGYTF. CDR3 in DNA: TGCAGTGTTGGGACGGCTACATATGGCTACACCTTC.